This T cell receptor (beta chain) was sequenced in a study of vaccination and CD4 T cells after COVID-19. The CDR3 spans 14 residues. Germline V CDR1 and CDR2: SGHVS, FNYEAQ. V was pared by 1 base and J by 4 bases, with 10 bases between. In this sample, this clonotype turned up a few times. Its antigen is currently unknown. Study-wide results and caveats: Detection of a median approximately 87% of reactive clones in convalescent patients was confined to the period after vaccination. Reactive clonotype counts went from median roughly 19 after infection to a few dozen after vaccination, nonsignificantly. In convalescent patients, 304 of 307 vaccine-specific clones were spike mono-reactive.

Sequencing of cultured CD4+ T cell DNA used the Oncomine TCR Beta short-read assay. Investigators isolated genomic DNA from cultured CD4+ T cells. TCRdb used MiXCR to reprocess the PCR reads, holding one entry per CDR3 protein. The data contain around 22,000 distinct CDR3 sequences, about 31% of them seen just once; the ten biggest clones take up roughly 12%. Treatment defined: approximately nine-day PBMC culture with coronavirus spike peptide pools or control peptides (ViraFEST assay). This clonotype originated in a human donor with COVID-19. The chain couples TRBV7-6 to TRBJ2-5, with D tentatively TRBD2 (6 bases). The sample consisted of cultured CD4+ T cells from blood. CDR3 DNA: TGTGCCAGCAGCTTAGTGGCGGGGAGAGAGACCCAGTACTTC. Translated: CASSLVAGRETQYF.